This T cell receptor (beta chain) appears in the sequencing data of a study of T cell repertoires in cytomegalovirus infection. At the level of the study: Matching HLA type and CMV infection were both indicated by public TCR beta signatures.

TCRdb reprocessed the reads with MiXCR, giving one entry per CDR3 protein. The data show some 390,000 distinct CDR3 sequences, about a sixth seen once. The ends were cut back, 4 bases at V and 7 bases at J, with 9 bases in the middle. From germline, CDR1 is KGHDR and CDR2 SFDVKD. CDR3 length equals 12 residues. A note on this clonotype: Its antigen remains unknown.

Findings of the study overall: Cumulative frequency of public TCR beta families picked out carriers of CMV plus the relevant HLA. Clonotypes of TCR beta that were HLA-C-restricted and CMV-specific dominated the ex vivo response.

The sample taken for sequencing was PBMCs. The chain links TRBV24-1 to TRBJ1-2; D is possibly TRBD1 (5 bases). The source is a human donor in good health (CMV status not recorded). Some clones in this sample may be carry-over from other donors' samples. Here the CDR3 reads CATSDPGIGYTF. The CDR3 DNA is TGTGCCACCAGTGACCCAGGGATTGGCTACACCTTC.